Below, 27 T cell receptor beta chains from the same sample are listed, as sequenced in a study of blood T cell repertoires in COVID-19. The assay was immunoSEQ multiplex PCR, and TCRdb's table has in-frame clones only and misses some. In the table there are approximately 170,000 clones, 65% to 85% of which are singletons. Material for sequencing was PBMCs or T cells enriched from blood (not recorded which). These receptors were obtained from a man aged 35-49 years who had recovered from COVID-19.

V and J are TRBV3-1 (or the pseudogene TRBV3-2) and TRBJ2-5, with TRBD2 as a possible D gene (5 bases). CDR3 length: 14 residues. With 2 bases removed from V and 5 bases from J, the gap between germline ends came to 12 bases. Germline V gene sequence: CDR1 LGHDT, CDR2 YNNKEL (reference sequence). This CDR3 reads CASSQLAGEETQYF. In nucleotides, the CDR3 is TGTGCCAGCAGCCAATTGGCTGGGGAGGAGACCCAGTACTTC.

The rearrangement uses TRBV6-6 and TRBJ1-5; 11 nucleotides match TRBD1. The ends lost 6 bases at V and 7 bases at J; junction bases unmatched: 8. Germline CDR1 MNHNY, CDR2 SVGAGI (reference sequence). The CDR3 is made up of 15 amino acids. This CDR3 reads CASSRTGGAEQPQHF. In DNA form, the CDR3 reads TGTGCCAGCAGCAGGACAGGGGGCGCCGAACAGCCCCAGCATTTT.

V and J are TRBV15 and TRBJ1-5; 11 bases match TRBD1. The CDR3 spans 19 residues. From germline, CDR1 is LNHNV and CDR2 YYDKDF (reference sequence). V dropped 2 bases and J dropped 2; count of bases not matched to a gene: 11. The CDR3 loop is CATSRSGQGAIKGNQPQHF. The CDR3 nucleotides read TGTGCCACCAGCAGAAGCGGACAGGGGGCTATTAAAGGCAATCAGCCCCAGCATTTT.

The chain employs TRBV24-1 and TRBJ1-2; 9 positions match TRBD1. From germline, CDR1 is KGHDR and CDR2 SFDVKD. J lost 1 base, V lost 3 bases, and 5 bases had no gene match. CDR3 length equals 16 residues. The CDR3 loop reads CATSDPGTGNNYGYTF. The CDR3 bases are TGTGCCACCAGTGATCCCGGGACAGGGAATAACTATGGCTACACCTTC.

The rearrangement links TRBV6-5 to TRBJ1-5; D perhaps matches TRBD1 (6 bases). This CDR3 is 13 amino acids long. Germline V gene lookup returns CDR1 MNHEY and CDR2 SVGAGI. Between the trimmed V and J ends, which lost 9 bases and 7 bases, there was a span of 16 bases. The CDR3 nucleotides read TGTGCCAGGGCCGGGGGGCCTGGGCAGCCCCAGCATTTT. This encodes CARAGGPGQPQHF.

The chain couples TRBV5-5 to TRBJ1-1; 7 bases match TRBD1. The CDR3 has 14 amino acids. The germline V gene has CDR1 SGHKS and CDR2 YYEKEE (reference sequence). V shed 5 bases and J 4 bases; nucleotides not matched to a gene: 8. This CDR3 is CASSSYRGGTEAFF. CDR3 sequence (DNA): TGTGCCAGCAGTAGTTACAGGGGTGGCACTGAAGCTTTCTTT.

This clone was seen only a few times. V gene TRBV11-2 combines with J gene TRBJ2-1; 13 bases agree with TRBD2. Trimming removed 0 bases from V and 7 bases from J; junction bases left unmatched: 9. Germline CDR1 is SGHAT and CDR2 is FQNNGV. The CDR3 length is 18 residues. The CDR3 region has the DNA TGTGCCAGCAGCTTAGATTCCCCACTAGCGGGGGGGGTGAATGAGCAGTTCTTC. It encodes CASSLDSPLAGGVNEQFF.

This clone was seen a handful of times. The chain is built from TRBV5-6 and TRBJ1-2; TRBD1 might be the D (6 bases). The CDR3 extends over 12 amino acids. V was cut by 7 bases and J by 3 bases, with 10 bases left in between. The germline CDR1 and CDR2 sequences are SGHDT and YYEEEE. The CDR3 nucleotides read TGTGCCAGCTCTCCAGGGGACTATGGCTACACCTTC. It specifies CASSPGDYGYTF.

CDR3 in DNA: TGTGCCAGCAGCTATTCCGGGGGGGCTTATGAGCAGTTCTTC. Translated: CASSYSGGAYEQFF. This sequence joins TRBV7-3 and TRBJ2-1; 8 bases match TRBD2. V lost 4 bases to trimming and J lost 8 bases; unmatched junction nucleotides: 7. This CDR3 region has 14 residues. Germline V gives CDR1 SGHTA, CDR2 FQGTGA.

This chain joins TRBV9 and TRBJ2-1, with 12 bases fitting TRBD2. With V trimmed by 2 bases and J by 3 bases, 3 bases remained unmatched. The germline V gene encodes CDR1 SGDLS and CDR2 YYNGEE. The CDR3 is 16 amino acids. CDR3 sequence reads: CASSVASGGVYNEQFF. As DNA, the CDR3 is TGTGCCAGCAGCGTCGCTAGCGGGGGGGTCTACAATGAGCAGTTCTTC.

The rearrangement uses TRBV27 and TRBJ1-4; D is possibly TRBD1 (5 bases). Germline lookup yields CDR1 MNHEY and CDR2 SMNVEV (reference sequence). V was clipped by 4 bases and J by 3 bases, with 9 bases between them. This CDR3 has 14 amino acids. CDR3 in amino acids: CASSSGGANEKLFF. For the CDR3, the DNA is TGTGCCAGCAGTTCTGGGGGGGCTAATGAAAAACTGTTTTTT.

CDR3 region: CASSLSQLGGGAAQYF. In DNA form, the CDR3 reads TGTGCCAGCAGCTTGTCACAGCTTGGCGGGGGGGCGGCCCAGTACTTC. V gene TRBV5-6 combines with J gene TRBJ2-5, with TRBD2 matching over 9 bases. CDR1 and CDR2 from the germline V gene are SGHDT and YYEEEE. Trimming took 1 base from V and 9 from J; bases not matched to a gene: 13. The CDR3 is 16 residues long.

This clone was detected only a few times. This chain links TRBV2 with TRBJ1-2; 7 bases are shared with TRBD1. Germline lookup yields CDR1 SNHLY and CDR2 FYNNEI. V lost 5 bases to trimming and J lost 1 base; unmatched junction nucleotides: 10. The length of the CDR3 is 16 residues. In DNA, the CDR3 is TGTGCCAGCAGTCGGGACAGTCCAGCTAATAACTATGGCTACACCTTC. Protein sequence: CASSRDSPANNYGYTF.

V is TRBV24-1 and J is TRBJ2-1; 9 bases align to TRBD1. The V gene's germline CDR1 is KGHDR and CDR2 SFDVKD. The junction had 8 bases not matched to a gene; V was cut back by 4 bases and J by 8 bases. The CDR3 has 15 residues. The CDR3 protein is CATSELTGGGDEQFF. CDR3 DNA sequence: TGTGCCACCAGTGAATTGACAGGGGGAGGGGATGAGCAGTTCTTC.

The rearrangement joins TRBV28 to TRBJ1-5; 9 bases are a match to TRBD1. The CDR3 spans 17 residues. V lost 5 bases to trimming and J lost 3 bases; unmatched junction nucleotides: 11. Germline-derived CDR1 and CDR2 are MDHEN and SYDVKM. The DNA of the CDR3 is TGTGCCAGCAGTGTCAACAGGGGGCGGTTTTACAATCAGCCCCAGCATTTT. Protein: CASSVNRGRFYNQPQHF.

The chain carries TRBV7-9 and TRBJ1-4; D unresolved. Germline V gives CDR1 SEHNR, CDR2 FQNEAQ (reference sequence). The CDR3 consists of 14 residues. V lost 1 base and J lost 4, with 7 bases in between. This chain's CDR3 is CASSLGSLNEKLFF. The CDR3 nucleotides are TGTGCCAGCAGCTTAGGGAGTCTTAATGAAAAACTGTTTTTT.

The chain employs TRBV23-1 and TRBJ2-7, with 8 bases aligning to TRBD1. TRBV23-1 is filed as an ORF, its function uncertain. V lost 2 bases to trimming and J lost 11 bases; unmatched junction nucleotides: 14. This CDR3 is built from 15 residues. CDR3 loop: CASSQGCGQGIDKYF. Here the CDR3 DNA reads TGCGCCAGCAGTCAAGGTTGCGGACAGGGTATAGACAAGTACTTC.

This clone occurred a few times. The CDR3 coding sequence is TGTGCCAGCTCCTCGGGAGTGAACACTGAAGCTTTCTTT. As protein: CASSSGVNTEAFF. This sequence joins TRBV18 and TRBJ1-1; D remains ambiguous. Germline assignment: CDR1 KGHSH and CDR2 LQKENI. The V gene lost 6 bases and the J gene lost 0 bases, with 8 bases spanning the gap. This CDR3 region has 13 residues.

The V call is TRBV30, the J call TRBJ1-2; D remains ambiguous. V lost 3 bases and J lost 8, with 13 bases in between. CDR1 and CDR2 (germline): GTSNPN, SVGIG (reference sequence). The CDR3 contains 12 residues. CDR3 residues: CAWSAGGSGYTF. The CDR3 bases are TGTGCCTGGAGCGCCGGAGGGAGCGGCTACACCTTC.

This chain joins TRBV6-6 and TRBJ2-3; D is unresolved. The CDR3 covers 12 residues. V lost 6 bases to trimming and J lost 8 bases, with 12 bases between them. The germline V gene encodes CDR1 MNHNY and CDR2 SVGAGI (reference sequence). The CDR3 protein is CASSPPLVTQYF. DNA for the CDR3: TGTGCCAGCAGCCCCCCCTTAGTTACGCAGTATTTT.

The rearrangement uses TRBV7-8 and TRBJ1-1; D perhaps matches TRBD1 (6 bases). The CDR3 is 13 residues long. Per the germline V gene, CDR1 is SGHVS and CDR2 is FQNEAQ. V lost 5 bases and J 7 bases, leaving 14 bases between the germline ends. The DNA for the CDR3 is TGTGCCAGCAGCCCTCAACAGGGAATTGAAGCTTTCTTT. It specifies CASSPQQGIEAFF.

The chain links TRBV20-1 to TRBJ1-2; D is perhaps TRBD1 (6 bases). The CDR3 covers 11 residues. Germline lookup yields CDR1 DFQATT and CDR2 SNEGSKA (reference sequence). The ends were cut back, 2 bases at V and 8 bases at J, with 9 bases in the middle. The CDR3 region is CSARYGGGYTF. Here the CDR3 DNA reads TGCAGTGCTAGATATGGGGGCGGCTACACCTTC.

V is TRBV5-6 and J is TRBJ1-1; D remains ambiguous. Trimming left V 4 bases short and J 8 bases short, with 6 bases between. The CDR3 extends over 10 amino acids. Germline V gene lookup returns CDR1 SGHDT and CDR2 YYEEEE. CDR3 in DNA: TGTGCCAGCAGCGGCACAGAAGCTTTCTTT. As protein: CASSGTEAFF. Combining the CDR3 with reference TRBV5-6 and TRBJ1-1 gives the whole variable domain DAGVTQSPTHLIKTRGQQVTLRCSPKSGHDTVSWYQQALGQGPQFIFQYYEEEERQRGNFPDRFSGHQFPNYSSELNVNALLLGDSALYLCASSGTEAFFGQGTRLTVV.

The chain joins TRBV11-3 to TRBJ2-2, with TRBD1 matching 8 bases. The CDR3 loop spans 16 amino acids. Germline trimming cut 5 bases from V and 4 bases from J; bases unmatched to any gene: 9. Per the germline V gene, CDR1 is SGHNT and CDR2 is YENEEA. CDR3 DNA: TGTGCCAGCAGCGCTCCAGGGGGCGTCGCCACCGGGGAGCTGTTTTTT. It yields the protein CASSAPGGVATGELFF.

This chain links TRBV6-5 with TRBJ1-2; 10 bases map to TRBD1. Germline-derived CDR1 and CDR2 are MNHEY and SVGAGI. This CDR3 is 15 amino acids long. With V trimmed by 6 bases and J by 2 bases, 6 bases remained unmatched. The CDR3 nucleotides read TGTGCCAGCAGCCCGACAGGGGGCTACAACTATGGCTACACCTTC. Protein product: CASSPTGGYNYGYTF.

The chain uses TRBV6-1 and TRBJ2-5, with D possibly being TRBD1 (5 bases). V lost 3 bases, J lost 1 base, and 9 bases lay in between. This CDR3 spans 14 amino acids. Germline CDR1 and CDR2: MNHNS and SASEGT. This CDR3 is CASSETVSQETQYF. CDR3 nucleotides: TGTGCCAGCAGTGAGACAGTCTCCCAAGAGACCCAGTACTTC.

This clone appeared once. The rearrangement links TRBV6-1 to TRBJ1-2; D might be TRBD1 (6 bases). CDR1 and CDR2 (germline): MNHNS, SASEGT. V gave up 0 bases and J gave up 4 bases, with 6 bases separating them. CDR3 size: 13 residues. CDR3 DNA sequence: TGTGCCAGCAGTGAAGCAGGGGGCTATGGCTACACCTTC. It is translated as CASSEAGGYGYTF.